The 12 T cell receptor beta chains listed next were all sequenced from one sample in a study of siplizumab effects on memory and regulatory T cells. Assay: immunoSEQ multiplex PCR; the TCRdb copy retains only in-frame clones and omits some. Of about 97,000 clones listed, 92% were seen once; the top ten hold around 11%. Sequenced input: non-Treg CD4+ T cells sorted from blood. Receptors originate from a human donor in good health.

CDR3 region: CASSYRGPMANEKLFF. CDR3 coding DNA: TGTGCCAGCAGTTACAGGGGACCCATGGCTAATGAAAAACTGTTTTTT. The chain has TRBV6-5 and TRBJ1-4, with D possibly matching TRBD1 (5 bases). Deletions cut 2 bases from V and 3 bases from J, with 13 bases between. CDR3 length equals 16 residues. Germline CDR1 and CDR2: MNHEY and SVGAGI.

V is TRBV28 and J is TRBJ2-3; 8 bases agree with TRBD2. There are 15 residues in the CDR3. Germline assignment: CDR1 MDHEN and CDR2 SYDVKM. J lost 7 bases, V lost 2 bases, and 8 bases had no gene match. The CDR3 region is CASSLGGLAGNTQYF. Written as DNA, the CDR3 is TGTGCCAGCAGTTTAGGGGGCCTAGCGGGCAATACGCAGTATTTT.

The chain joins TRBV19 to TRBJ1-1; D gene unclear. Trimming pared 3 bases from V and 4 bases from J, leaving 18 bases between. Germline-derived CDR1 and CDR2 are LNHDA and SQIVND (reference sequence). The CDR3 has 16 amino acids. CDR3 residues: CASSIRAGRNGTEAFF. DNA for the CDR3: TGTGCCAGTAGTATTAGGGCCGGACGAAACGGCACTGAAGCTTTCTTT.

The chain uses TRBV6-1 and TRBJ1-4, with TRBD1 as a possible D gene (6 bases). Trimming shortened V by 2 bases and J by 7 bases, and 23 bases separated the two germline ends. The germline CDR1 and CDR2 sequences are MNHNS and SASEGT. The CDR3 loop spans 18 amino acids. CDR3 DNA: TGTGCCAGCAGTGAACGGGGGGGCGGAGGAATAAAGTCTGAAAAACTGTTTTTT. Protein product: CASSERGGGGIKSEKLFF.

V and J are TRBV5-1 and TRBJ2-3; D call uncertain. Trimming shortened V by 2 bases and J by 0 bases, and 10 bases separated the two germline ends. CDR3 size: 15 residues. CDR1 and CDR2 from the germline V gene are SGHRS and YFSETQ. The chain's CDR3 is CASSFPGSSTDTQYF. CDR3 DNA sequence: TGCGCCAGCAGCTTCCCCGGGTCGAGCACAGATACGCAGTATTTT.

CDR3 DNA sequence: TGTGCCAGCTCACCCGGACAGGGGGCGTTCAATGAGCAGTTCTTC. Translation gives CASSPGQGAFNEQFF. The chain combines TRBV18 with TRBJ2-1; 11 bases line up with TRBD1. CDR3 length equals 15 residues. Germline lookup yields CDR1 KGHSH and CDR2 LQKENI. Trimming cost V 3 bases and J 6 bases; bases outside gene matches: 4.

This chain connects TRBV7-9 to TRBJ2-5, with 9 bases lining up with TRBD1. V trimming: 5 bases; J trimming: 5 bases; junction bases outside the gene matches: 9. The CDR3 is 15 amino acids. Germline assignment: CDR1 SEHNR and CDR2 FQNEAQ (reference sequence). CDR3 amino acids: CASSHRGDRGETQYF. The CDR3, as DNA: TGTGCCAGCAGCCACAGGGGTGACAGGGGGGAGACCCAGTACTTC.

The V and J genes are TRBV6-1 and TRBJ2-1; D is possibly TRBD2 (5 bases). Germline CDR1 reads MNHNS; CDR2 reads SASEGT. Trimming took off 8 bases at V and 1 base at J, with 12 bases between the two ends. This CDR3 spans 14 amino acids. CDR3 coding DNA: TGTGCCAGCTCCCCGCGGGCGTCCTACAATGAGCAGTTCTTC. Translated, it gives CASSPRASYNEQFF.

The V and J genes are TRBV28 and TRBJ2-1, with 9 nucleotides matching TRBD1. This CDR3 has 15 amino acids. Germline V gives CDR1 MDHEN, CDR2 SYDVKM. V lost 6 bases to trimming and J lost 3 bases; unmatched junction nucleotides: 6. CDR3 sequence reads: CASRDRGAVYNEQFF. The DNA for the CDR3 is TGTGCCAGCAGGGACAGGGGCGCTGTCTACAATGAGCAGTTCTTC.

The CDR3 nucleotides are TGTGCCTGGAATAGGGAGGGGATGAACACTGAAGCTTTCTTT. This encodes CAWNREGMNTEAFF. This chain joins TRBV30 and TRBJ1-1; D perhaps matches TRBD1 (5 bases). This CDR3 comprises 14 residues. Trimming shortened V by 4 bases and J by 0 bases, and 12 bases separated the two germline ends. Germline assignment: CDR1 GTSNPN and CDR2 SVGIG (reference sequence). Together with reference TRBV30 and TRBJ1-1, the CDR3 gives the full variable domain: SQTIHQWPATLVQPVGSPLSLECTVEGTSNPNLYWYRQAAGRGLQLLFYSVGIGQISSEVPQNLSASRPQDRQFILSSKKLLLSDSGFYLCAWNREGMNTEAFFGQGTRLTVV.

In its sample, this clone was seen a few times. The chain uses TRBV25-1 and TRBJ2-5; D may be TRBD1 (5 bases). Germline CDR1 reads MGHDK; CDR2 reads SYGVNS. With 0 bases removed from V and 2 bases from J, the gap between germline ends came to 10 bases. This CDR3 region has 15 residues. This CDR3 reads CASSEYRQSQETQYF. The CDR3, as DNA: TGTGCCAGCAGTGAATATCGACAGTCTCAAGAGACCCAGTACTTC.

This chain connects TRBV13 to TRBJ2-1; TRBD2 matches 12 bases. The germline V gene encodes CDR1 PRHDT and CDR2 FYEKMQ (reference sequence). J gave up 8 bases and V 1 base, and 12 bases lay outside the gene matches. This CDR3 spans 18 amino acids. CDR3 protein: CASSLEGLAGTRGDEQFF. CDR3 DNA: TGTGCCAGCAGCTTAGAGGGACTAGCGGGCACCCGGGGGGATGAGCAGTTCTTC.